The 3 T cell receptor beta chains reported below all come from one sample, sequenced in a study of T cell repertoires in cytomegalovirus infection. Antigens of these TCRs are unknown. TCRdb re-analysed the reads in MiXCR, keeping a single row per CDR3 protein. The table lists about 480,000 distinct CDR3 sequences, more than 30% of them singletons. The sample was cultured PBMCs, taken from culture after CMV antigen stimulation. The receptors stem from a human donor in good health (CMV status not recorded). Some clones in this sample may be carry-over from other donors' samples.

This sequence joins TRBV12-3 or TRBV12-4 and TRBJ1-1, with 9 nucleotides matching TRBD1. The J segment lost 5 bases and the V segment lost 6 bases, leaving 7 bases of the junction unmatched. The CDR3 covers 14 residues. The CDR3 nucleotides read TGTGCCAGCAGGGGAGGGACAGGGTGGACTGAAGCTTTCTTT. It encodes CASRGGTGWTEAFF.

This clonotype was detected only a few times. This CDR3 reads CASGPYEQYF. The CDR3 DNA reads as TGTGCCAGCGGGCCCTACGAGCAGTACTTC. This chain links TRBV6-2 or TRBV6-3 with TRBJ2-7; D gene uncertain. The length of the CDR3 is 10 residues. Per germline, CDR1 MNHEY and CDR2 SVGEGT. The ends were cut back, 8 bases at V and 2 bases at J, with 4 bases in the middle.

This clonotype was recorded a few times. CDR3 in DNA: TGTGCCAGCAGTGTCGGGACTAGCGGGATGTACGAGCAGTACTTC. Translating gives CASSVGTSGMYEQYF. The rearrangement uses TRBV9 and TRBJ2-7; 13 nucleotides line up with TRBD2. J was trimmed by 4 bases and V by 5 bases; bases with no gene match: 6. Germline assignment: CDR1 SGDLS and CDR2 YYNGEE. There are 15 residues in the CDR3.